This TCR beta chain was captured by sequencing in a study of CD8+CD57+ T cells in acquired aplastic anemia listed by TCRdb under 2018. Study-level background: A mean of approximately 3 ug of DNA, ranging from roughly 0.19 to 27.4 ug, was extracted from sorted CD4+ and CD8+ cells. A CD8+CD57+ expansion meant a frequency higher than the mean frequency seen in healthy subjects. Study-level results and caveats: Twenty-nine CD8+ CDR3 sequences were found in both patients and controls but appeared to be highly expressed in patients and within the immunodominant clones of the patients. Between patients and healthy controls, no significant difference in CD8+ Simpson's diversity was found (P=0.060).

TCR beta VDJ combination and CDR3 sequence profiling used genomic DNA as the template. TCR repertoire sequencing was run on an Illumina HiSeq 2000. The study's processing was this. Repertoires were assessed using TRBV/TRBJ rearrangement plots, CDR3 size and DJ length profiles, and Simpson's diversity index. The most abundant DNA sequence in the deep sequencing data was taken as the immunodominant clone. CDR3 amino acid sequences were screened for sharing across subjects and were compared with published repertoires and the VDJdb database. The raw public data were reprocessed by TCRdb itself: fastp quality trimming at Q25, MiXCR clonotype calling, in-frame beta chains only. Here each entry gathers all rows of one CDR3 protein and keeps the most common genes and DNA. The V and J calls were not made by the authors but by TCRdb's processing. The table for this sample lists around 250,000 distinct CDR3 sequences; less than 85% of them were counted only once. The ten largest clonotypes hold approximately 42% of the sample.

The CDR3 region is 13 residues in length, termini included. As encoded in the germline V gene, CDR1 is SGHTA while CDR2 is FQGNSA. Patients chosen for sequencing had shown expansion of CD8+CD57+ cells by flow cytometry. All patients had severe acquired aplastic anemia diagnosed by International Study of Aplastic Anemia and Agranulocytosis and Camitta criteria. Patients had received no therapy at the time of blood sampling. In the study, sorted CD4+ and CD8+ blood T cells from patients with severe aplastic anemia and from healthy subjects underwent deep sequencing of TCR repertoires. In the USA, patient enrollment took place under clinicaltrials.gov protocols 00001620, 01623167, 00001397, 00071045, 00081523 and 00961064. Ficoll-Paque density gradient centrifugation was used to isolate peripheral blood mononuclear cells. CD4+ and CD8+ T cells were sorted by FACS or magnetic beads before DNA extraction.

With respect to this clonotype: The target of this receptor is not known. Since no conserved phenylalanine or tryptophan closes the CDR3, a read error is the likely cause. The limits of the CDR3 on the DNA are not certain, so only TCRdb's listed CDR3 is given.

The specimen sequenced was sorted CD4+, CD8+, or CD8+CD57+ T cells (not recorded which) from PBMCs. This sequence uses TRBV7-2 and TRBJ2-1; the table's D gene call, TRBD1, was not cross checked with the DNA. The sequence was obtained from a human donor with aplastic anemia. The CDR3: CASSLIALGAKFV.